This T cell receptor beta chain was identified during a study of blood T cell repertoires in COVID-19. On the study more broadly: The origin of the acute and convalescent COVID-19 samples was the United States, Italy and Spain. The analysed material was cDNA or gDNA that came from T cells, B-cell-depleted T cells, or PBMCs.

Looked up from germline, CDR1 is LNHDA and CDR2 is SQIVND (reference sequence). This CDR3 has 17 residues. The ends were cut back, 0 bases at V and 7 bases at J, with 21 bases in the middle. TCRdb keeps only in-frame clones here, not all; method: immunoSEQ multiplex PCR. Of more than 85,000 clones in the sample, over 90% are singletons; the top ten hold over 1.5%. The sequenced material came from peripheral blood. The gene calls are TRBV19 and TRBJ1-2; tentatively, D is TRBD1 (6 bases). The source is a man between 60 and 75 years old with acute or convalescent COVID-19. This CDR3 reads CASSIDFAGGASFGYTF. In DNA, the CDR3 is TGTGCCAGTAGTATAGATTTCGCGGGGGGCGCGAGCTTTGGCTACACCTTC.